This T cell receptor (beta chain) was captured by sequencing in a study of cytomegalovirus exposure and HLA in healthy donors. V lost 3 bases to trimming and J lost 0 bases, with 5 bases between them. CDR3 length: 13 amino acids. The germline V gene encodes CDR1 SGHRS and CDR2 YFSETQ. The method was immunoSEQ multiplex PCR; TCRdb's version includes in-frame clones alone and lacks a portion of them. The table has about 82,000 clones, over 85% seen once. Only one count was recorded for this clone. The V call is TRBV5-1, the J call TRBJ2-3; no definite D call. The TCR originated in a woman aged 18-29 years in good health and CMV-seronegative. The sample was PBMCs. Written as DNA, the CDR3 is TGCGCCAGCAGCTCCCCTAGCACAGATACGCAGTATTTT. Translated: CASSSPSTDTQYF.